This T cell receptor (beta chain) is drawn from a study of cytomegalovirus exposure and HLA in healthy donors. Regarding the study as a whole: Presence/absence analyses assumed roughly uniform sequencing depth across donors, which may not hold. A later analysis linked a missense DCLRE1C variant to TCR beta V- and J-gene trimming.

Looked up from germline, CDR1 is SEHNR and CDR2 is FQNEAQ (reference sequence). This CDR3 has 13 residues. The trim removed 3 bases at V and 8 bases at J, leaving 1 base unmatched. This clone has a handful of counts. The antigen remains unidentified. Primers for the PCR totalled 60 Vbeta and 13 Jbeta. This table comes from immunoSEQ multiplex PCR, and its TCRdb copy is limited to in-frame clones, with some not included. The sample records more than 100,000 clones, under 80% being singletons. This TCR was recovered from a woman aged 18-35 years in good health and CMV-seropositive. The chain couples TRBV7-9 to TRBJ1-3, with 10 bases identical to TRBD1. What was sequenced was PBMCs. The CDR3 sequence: CASSFGQGDTIYF. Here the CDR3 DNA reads TGTGCCAGCAGCTTCGGACAGGGGGACACCATATATTTT.